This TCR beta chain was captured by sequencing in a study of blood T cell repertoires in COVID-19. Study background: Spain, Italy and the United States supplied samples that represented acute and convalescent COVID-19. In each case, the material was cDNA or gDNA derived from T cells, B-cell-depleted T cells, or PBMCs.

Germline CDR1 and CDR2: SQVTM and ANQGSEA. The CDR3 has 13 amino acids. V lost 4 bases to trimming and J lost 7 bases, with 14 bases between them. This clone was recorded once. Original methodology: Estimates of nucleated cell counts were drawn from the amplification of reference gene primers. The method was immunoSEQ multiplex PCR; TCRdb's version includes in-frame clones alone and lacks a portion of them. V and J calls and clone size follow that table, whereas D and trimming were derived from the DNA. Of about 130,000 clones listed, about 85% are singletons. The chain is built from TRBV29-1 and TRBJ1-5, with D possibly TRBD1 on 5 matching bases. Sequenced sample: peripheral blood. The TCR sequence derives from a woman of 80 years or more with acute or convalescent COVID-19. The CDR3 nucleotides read TGCAGCGTTGGACAGCTCTGGGGACAGCCCCAGCATTTT. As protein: CSVGQLWGQPQHF.